The 24 T cell receptor beta chains listed next were all sequenced from one sample in a study of OX40 agonist ivuxolimab in advanced cancers. Using immunoSEQ multiplex PCR, the repertoire was profiled, and TCRdb retains in-frame clones only, with some absent. The data show 30,000 to 35,000 clones, 81% seen once. Here the sequenced sample was CD4+ or CD8+ T cells sorted from blood, taken in a trial of the OX40 agonist ivuxolimab. The receptors were gathered from an adult with an advanced solid tumor such as melanoma, head and neck, liver or kidney cancer.

This clone was counted a single time. CDR3 residues: CASSPDKYYVEQYF. Written as DNA, the CDR3 is TGTGCCAGCTCACCCGATAAATACTACGTCGAGCAGTACTTC. The chain recombines TRBV18 with TRBJ2-7; no clear D. Trimming cost V 3 bases and J 6 bases, with 15 bases left between them. This CDR3 has 14 amino acids. From germline, CDR1 is KGHSH and CDR2 LQKENI.

The chain has TRBV7-8 and TRBJ1-2; possible D gene TRBD1, 6 bases. The CDR3 is 14 residues long. The V end lost 5 bases, the J end lost 7 bases, and 17 bases lay between the germline ends. CDR1 SGHVS and CDR2 FQNEAQ come from the germline V gene. This CDR3 is CASSGETGFGGYTF. In DNA form, the CDR3 reads TGTGCCAGCAGCGGGGAAACAGGGTTTGGTGGCTACACCTTC.

This clone appeared once. The gene calls are TRBV4-2 and TRBJ1-3, with D perhaps matching TRBD1 (6 bases). The CDR3 is made up of 16 amino acids. Germline V gene data show CDR1 as LGHNA and CDR2 as YNFKEQ. V lost 4 bases and J lost 2, with 15 bases in between. In DNA, the CDR3 is TGTGCCAGCAGCCTAACCTACGGGGGGCCTGGAAACACCATATATTTT. Its translation: CASSLTYGGPGNTIYF.

The J gene is TRBJ2-1, the V gene TRBV18; TRBD1 matches at 8 bases. V lost 6 bases, J lost 7 bases, and 5 bases stayed unmatched. The CDR3 is made up of 13 amino acids. The V gene's germline CDR1 is KGHSH and CDR2 LQKENI. The CDR3: CASSLDRDNEQFF. The CDR3 DNA sequence: TGTGCCAGCTCGCTGGACAGGGATAATGAGCAGTTCTTC.

This rearrangement joins TRBV15 to TRBJ2-3, with D maybe TRBD2 (6 bases). V lost 1 base, J lost 3 bases, and 8 bases lay in between. The CDR3 totals 14 residues. Looked up from germline, CDR1 is LNHNV and CDR2 is YYDKDF (reference sequence). This chain's CDR3 is CATSRGDSTDTQYF. The DNA of the CDR3 is TGTGCCACCAGCAGAGGGGACTCTACAGATACGCAGTATTTT.

This clone is classed as medium-sized (0.01 to 0.1%). The same CDR3 also results from other DNA sequences found in this sample. The chain uses TRBV2 and TRBJ2-2; a possible D gene is TRBD1 (6 bases). This CDR3 region has 13 residues. The germline V gene encodes CDR1 SNHLY and CDR2 FYNNEI. V was shortened by 6 bases and J by 4 bases, with 9 bases between the two germline ends. The CDR3 nucleotides are TGTGCCAGCAGCTTACAGGGCACCGGGGAGCTGTTTTTT. Translation gives CASSLQGTGELFF.

Written as DNA, the CDR3 is TGTGCCAGCAGCCTAACTCCGACCCAAGAGACCCAGTACTTC. Encoded protein: CASSLTPTQETQYF. V gene TRBV11-2 combines with J gene TRBJ2-5; no definite D call. V lost 5 bases to trimming and J lost 1 base, with 11 bases between them. CDR1 and CDR2 from the germline V gene are SGHAT and FQNNGV. The CDR3 is made up of 14 amino acids.

This sequence joins TRBV18 and TRBJ1-5; unclear D gene. Per germline, CDR1 KGHSH and CDR2 LQKENI. CDR3 length: 15 amino acids. The V gene lost 0 bases and the J gene lost 9 bases, with 15 bases spanning the gap. DNA of the CDR3: TGTGCCAGCTCACCACCCGGAATAACTGGTGTGCCCCAGCATTTT. It encodes CASSPPGITGVPQHF.

V and J are TRBV9 and TRBJ1-2, with a weak D call TRBD1 (5 bases). Trimming cost V 4 bases and J 5 bases, with 21 bases left between them. Germline V gene lookup returns CDR1 SGDLS and CDR2 YYNGEE. This CDR3 region has 16 residues. The CDR3 DNA reads TGTGCCAGCAGCCTAAGGATGGACACTGGCCCTTATGGCTACACCTTC. Translating it yields CASSLRMDTGPYGYTF.

V is TRBV2 and J is TRBJ2-3, with a weak D call TRBD2 (6 bases). Germline V CDR1 and CDR2: SNHLY, FYNNEI. Trimming cost V 6 bases and J 1 base, with 8 bases left between them. This CDR3 has 13 amino acids. The CDR3 spells CASSASGTDTQYF. CDR3 nucleotide sequence: TGTGCCAGCAGCGCTAGCGGCACAGATACGCAGTATTTT.

In its sample, this clone was seen once. This chain uses TRBV5-4 with TRBJ2-1, with TRBD1 identical over 7 bases. CDR1 is SGHNT, CDR2 YYREEE, per germline (reference sequence). The trim removed 4 bases at V and 7 bases at J, leaving 5 bases unmatched. The CDR3 has 13 residues. CDR3 loop: CASSLDRVNEQFF. CDR3 bases: TGTGCCAGCAGCCTTGACAGGGTTAATGAGCAGTTCTTC.

This rearrangement joins TRBV15 to TRBJ2-7, with no clear D. Germline CDR1 is LNHNV and CDR2 is YYDKDF (reference sequence). This CDR3 has 13 residues. Between the trimmed V and J ends, which lost 0 bases and 6 bases, there was a span of 9 bases. The CDR3 is CATSRDPLREQYF. In nucleotides, the CDR3 is TGTGCCACCAGCAGAGATCCACTGCGCGAGCAGTACTTC.

The V call is TRBV6-1, the J call TRBJ1-1; D is uncertain. Trimming took off 8 bases at V and 5 bases at J, with 12 bases between the two ends. The CDR3 consists of 12 residues. The germline gives CDR1 MNHNS, CDR2 SASEGT. The CDR3 here is CASGRVETEAFF. Written as DNA, the CDR3 is TGTGCCAGCGGCCGGGTCGAGACTGAAGCTTTCTTT.

This clone was seen only once. The CDR3 bases are TGTGCCAGCAGCTTCACAGATACGCAGTATTTT. As protein: CASSFTDTQYF. V is TRBV13 and J is TRBJ2-3; D is unclear. This CDR3 comprises 11 residues. Between the trimmed V and J ends, which lost 3 bases and 2 bases, there was a span of 0 bases. Germline CDR1 and CDR2: PRHDT and FYEKMQ (reference sequence).

The chain couples TRBV6-1 to TRBJ1-2; TRBD1 aligns across 11 bases. In germline, CDR1 is MNHNS, CDR2 SASEGT. V was pared by 1 base and J by 7 bases, with 11 bases of the junction left unmatched. The CDR3 consists of 17 residues. DNA of the CDR3: TGTGCCAGCAGTGAAGGGCCCCGGACAGGGGGCGCGAGTGGCTACACCTTC. Translating it yields CASSEGPRTGGASGYTF.

The chain couples TRBV19 to TRBJ1-5; D unresolved. The germline V gene encodes CDR1 LNHDA and CDR2 SQIVND (reference sequence). This CDR3 comprises 14 residues. Trimming cost V 5 bases and J 4 bases, with 12 bases left between them. The CDR3 DNA reads as TGTGCCAGTAGTGCCCGGCTGGGGAATCAGCCCCAGCATTTT. This sequence encodes CASSARLGNQPQHF.

The rearrangement links TRBV28 to TRBJ1-3; D remains unclear. V was trimmed by 6 bases and J by 3 bases, leaving 6 bases between them. The germline CDR1 and CDR2 sequences are MDHEN and SYDVKM. This CDR3 has 12 residues. CDR3 protein: CASRTNGNTIYF. CDR3 coding DNA: TGTGCCAGCAGGACGAATGGAAACACCATATATTTT.

V and J are TRBV27 and TRBJ2-6; D is perhaps TRBD2 (6 bases). V was pared by 4 bases and J by 0 bases, with 16 bases between. This CDR3 comprises 18 residues. Germline-derived CDR1 and CDR2 are MNHEY and SMNVEV (reference sequence). The CDR3 protein is CASSSPRDLSSGANVLTF. For the CDR3, the DNA is TGTGCCAGCAGTTCGCCGCGGGACCTTAGCTCTGGGGCCAACGTCCTGACTTTC.

This CDR3 is CASSWVVGYTGELFF. DNA of the CDR3: TGTGCCAGCAGCTGGGTAGTGGGGTACACCGGGGAGCTGTTTTTT. The J gene is TRBJ2-2, the V gene TRBV7-2, with D unclear. CDR1 SGHTA and CDR2 FQGNSA come from the germline V gene. The CDR3 spans 15 residues. The ends were cut back, 4 bases at V and 3 bases at J, with 12 bases in the middle.

The chain joins TRBV5-6 to TRBJ1-1, with D perhaps matching TRBD1 (5 bases). The CDR3 spans 16 residues. CDR1 and CDR2 from the germline V gene are SGHDT and YYEEEE. V lost 3 bases, J lost 2 bases, and 17 bases lay in between. This CDR3 reads CASSWEPSRDNTEAFF. The CDR3 region has the DNA TGTGCCAGCAGCTGGGAGCCGTCAAGGGACAACACTGAAGCTTTCTTT.

V usage is TRBV15 and J usage is TRBJ1-1; a weak D match, TRBD1 (5 bases). The germline CDR1 and CDR2 sequences are LNHNV and YYDKDF (reference sequence). V lost 0 bases to trimming and J lost 4 bases, with 12 bases between them. CDR3 length equals 15 residues. The CDR3 loop reads CATSRDSQGVTEAFF. For the CDR3, the DNA is TGTGCCACCAGCAGAGATTCCCAGGGCGTCACTGAAGCTTTCTTT.

The rearrangement links TRBV28 to TRBJ2-3; 14 bases align to TRBD2. This CDR3 has 18 amino acids. From germline, CDR1 is MDHEN and CDR2 SYDVKM. V lost 4 bases and J lost 1; bases outside the gene matches: 7. The CDR3: CASSSGTSGSFGTDTQYF. CDR3 coding DNA: TGTGCCAGCAGTTCCGGGACTAGCGGGAGTTTCGGCACAGATACGCAGTATTTT.

The chain has TRBV6-6 and TRBJ2-7, with 15 bases aligning to TRBD2. V lost 5 bases to trimming and J lost 2 bases; unmatched junction nucleotides: 1. From germline, CDR1 is MNHNY and CDR2 SVGAGI (reference sequence). The CDR3 totals 15 residues. The CDR3, as DNA: TGTGCCAGCAGTCGGACTAGCGGGGGGGCCTACGAGCAGTACTTC. This sequence encodes CASSRTSGGAYEQYF.

The chain uses TRBV19 and TRBJ2-7, with 8 bases identical to TRBD1. The trim removed 5 bases at V and 6 bases at J, leaving 6 bases unmatched. The CDR3 has 13 residues. Germline CDR1 reads LNHDA; CDR2 reads SQIVND (reference sequence). This CDR3 is CASSSRTGPEQYF. DNA of the CDR3: TGTGCCAGTAGTTCCAGGACAGGGCCCGAGCAGTACTTC.